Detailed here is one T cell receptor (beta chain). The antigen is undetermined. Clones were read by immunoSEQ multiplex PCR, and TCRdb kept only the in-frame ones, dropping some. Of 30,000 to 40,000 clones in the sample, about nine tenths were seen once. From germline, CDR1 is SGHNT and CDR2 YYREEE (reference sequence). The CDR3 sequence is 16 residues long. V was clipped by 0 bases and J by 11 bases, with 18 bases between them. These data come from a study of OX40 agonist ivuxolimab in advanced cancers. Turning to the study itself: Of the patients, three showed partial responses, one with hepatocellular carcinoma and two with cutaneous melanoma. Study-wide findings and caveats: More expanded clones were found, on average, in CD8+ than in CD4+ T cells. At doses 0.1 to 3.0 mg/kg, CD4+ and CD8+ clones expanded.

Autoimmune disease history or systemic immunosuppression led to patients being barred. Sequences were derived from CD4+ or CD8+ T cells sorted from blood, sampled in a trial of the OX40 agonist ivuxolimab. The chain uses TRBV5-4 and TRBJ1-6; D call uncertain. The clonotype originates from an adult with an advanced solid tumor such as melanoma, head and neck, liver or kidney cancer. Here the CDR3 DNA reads TGTGCCAGCAGCTTGGGGACCCGGGGTACAGTCGCACCCCTCCACTTT. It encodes CASSLGTRGTVAPLHF.